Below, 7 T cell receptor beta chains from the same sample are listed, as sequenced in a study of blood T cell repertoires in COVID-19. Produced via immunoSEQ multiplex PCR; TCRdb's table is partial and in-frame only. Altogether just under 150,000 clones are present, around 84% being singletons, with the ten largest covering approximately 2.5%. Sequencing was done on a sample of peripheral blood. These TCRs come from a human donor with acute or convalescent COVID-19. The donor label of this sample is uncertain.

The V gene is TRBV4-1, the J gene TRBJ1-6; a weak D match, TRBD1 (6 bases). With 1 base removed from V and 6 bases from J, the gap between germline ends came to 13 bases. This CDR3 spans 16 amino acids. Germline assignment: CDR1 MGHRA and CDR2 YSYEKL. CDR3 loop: CASSQAGQSSNSPLHF. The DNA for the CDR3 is TGCGCCAGCAGCCAAGCAGGACAGAGTAGTAATTCACCCCTCCACTTT.

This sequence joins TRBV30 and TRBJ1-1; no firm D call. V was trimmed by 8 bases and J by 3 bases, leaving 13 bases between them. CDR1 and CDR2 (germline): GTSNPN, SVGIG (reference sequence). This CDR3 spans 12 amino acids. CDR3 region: CAQGGMDTEAFF. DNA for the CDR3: TGTGCCCAAGGAGGAATGGACACTGAAGCTTTCTTT.

The DNA for the CDR3 is TGCAGCGTTAGGGGGAACTATGGCTACACCTTC. Amino acids: CSVRGNYGYTF. This rearrangement joins TRBV29-1 to TRBJ1-2; TRBD1 is a possible D gene (6 bases). This CDR3 contains 11 residues. Per germline, CDR1 SQVTM and CDR2 ANQGSEA. Trimming cost V 5 bases and J 2 bases, with 6 bases left between them. The variable domain in full, with the rest retrieved from reference TRBV29-1 and TRBJ1-2, is SAVISQKPSRDICQRGTSLTIQCQVDSQVTMMFWYRQQPGQSLTLIATANQGSEATYESGFVIDKFPISRPNLTFSTLTVSNMSPEDSSIYLCSVRGNYGYTFGSGTRLTVV.

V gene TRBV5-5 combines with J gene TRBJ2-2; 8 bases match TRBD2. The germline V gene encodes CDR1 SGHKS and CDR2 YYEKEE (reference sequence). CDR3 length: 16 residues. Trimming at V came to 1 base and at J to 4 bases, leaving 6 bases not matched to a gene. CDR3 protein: CASSLPGLDGTGELFF. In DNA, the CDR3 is TGTGCCAGCAGCTTGCCGGGACTAGATGGCACCGGGGAGCTGTTTTTT.

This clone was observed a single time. The CDR3 region has the DNA TGTGCCAGCAGTACCGGGACAGGAAGAGAAAAACTGTTTTTT. This gives the protein CASSTGTGREKLFF. V and J are TRBV6-5 and TRBJ1-4; the match to TRBD1 covers 8 bases. Germline V CDR1 and CDR2: MNHEY, SVGAGI. CDR3 size: 14 residues. Trimming at V came to 5 bases and at J to 8 bases, leaving 7 bases not matched to a gene.

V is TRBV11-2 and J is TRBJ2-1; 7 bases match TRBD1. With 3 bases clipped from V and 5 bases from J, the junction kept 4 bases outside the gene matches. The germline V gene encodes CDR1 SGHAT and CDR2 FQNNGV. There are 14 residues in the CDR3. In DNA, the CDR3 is TGTGCCAGCAGCTTGGGACAGACACACAATGAGCAGTTCTTC. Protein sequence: CASSLGQTHNEQFF.

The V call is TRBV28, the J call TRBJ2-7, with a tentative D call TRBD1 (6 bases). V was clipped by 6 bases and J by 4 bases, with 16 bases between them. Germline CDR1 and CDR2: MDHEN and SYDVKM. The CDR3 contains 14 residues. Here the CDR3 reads CASSVGTTNYEQYF. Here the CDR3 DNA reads TGTGCCAGCAGCGTGGGGACAACAAATTACGAGCAGTACTTC. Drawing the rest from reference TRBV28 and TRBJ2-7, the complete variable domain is DVKVTQSSRYLVKRTGEKVFLECVQDMDHENMFWYRQDPGLGLRLIYFSYDVKMKEKGDIPEGYSVSREKKERFSLILESASTNQTSMYLCASSVGTTNYEQYFGPGTRLTVT.